Listed below are T cell receptor beta chains from one sample, sequenced in a study of T cell repertoires in cytomegalovirus infection. TCRdb passed the reads through MiXCR, listing each CDR3 protein once. The data show fewer than 350,000 distinct CDR3 sequences, 29% seen once. Their antigens remain unidentified. The specimen was cultured PBMCs, collected from culture after CMV antigen stimulation. Receptors were obtained from a human donor in good health (CMV status not recorded). Some clones in this sample may be carry-over from other donors' samples. Each CDR3 is given with its conserved first and last residue. D genes are given only for firm matches. Clone size appears in some rows only: once, few, many, or a class for an expanded clone.

CASNDREGGYTF	TGTGCCAGCAACGACAGGGAAGGCGGCTACACCTTC	.	TRBD1	TRBJ1-2	TRBV2
CASRGTGSEKLFF	TGTGCCAGCAGAGGGACAGGGTCTGAAAAACTGTTTTTT	.	TRBD1	TRBJ1-4	TRBV12-3/TRBV12-4
CASSLSVSYEQYF	TGTGCCAGCAGTTTGTCGGTATCCTACGAGCAGTACTTC	.	.	TRBJ2-7	TRBV27
CASSYSMIAGGGTTDTQYF	TGTGCCAGCAGTTACTCGATGATTGCCGGGGGGGGGACCACAGATACGCAGTATTTT	.	TRBD2	TRBJ2-3	TRBV6-5
CAISPAEGRGNQPQHF	TGTGCCATCAGCCCCGCAGAGGGGCGAGGGAATCAGCCCCAGCATTTT	.	.	TRBJ1-5	TRBV10-3
CASSPTSGRQTQYF	TGTGCCAGCAGTCCGACTAGCGGGAGGCAGACCCAGTACTTC	.	TRBD2	TRBJ2-5	TRBV28
CASSQGDGADTQYF	TGTGCCAGCAGCCAAGGGGACGGAGCGGATACGCAGTATTTT	.	.	TRBJ2-3	TRBV4-2
CASSSVHPPSDRGQSGANVLTF	TGTGCCAGCAGCTCCGTCCATCCCCCCTCGGACAGGGGGCAGAGTGGGGCCAACGTCCTGACTTTC	.	TRBD1	TRBJ2-6	TRBV11-2
CASSYSRTYGYTF	TGTGCCAGCAGTTACTCGCGGACCTATGGCTACACCTTC	.	.	TRBJ1-2	TRBV6-5
CSVGDGGVGYTF	TGCAGCGTTGGGGATGGGGGGGTAGGCTACACCTTC	many	.	TRBJ1-2	TRBV29-1
CASSPQMAPGRTTGYTF	TGTGCCAGCAGTCCGCAAATGGCTCCGGGACGTACAACGGGCTACACCTTC	.	.	TRBJ1-2	TRBV27
CASSLMGSNEKLFF	TGTGCCAGCAGTTTAATGGGTTCTAATGAAAAACTGTTTTTT	few	.	TRBJ1-4	TRBV12-3/TRBV12-4
CASSLAGGGRQPQHF	TGTGCCAGCAGTTTAGCCGGCGGAGGGCGTCAGCCCCAGCATTTT	few	.	TRBJ1-5	TRBV2